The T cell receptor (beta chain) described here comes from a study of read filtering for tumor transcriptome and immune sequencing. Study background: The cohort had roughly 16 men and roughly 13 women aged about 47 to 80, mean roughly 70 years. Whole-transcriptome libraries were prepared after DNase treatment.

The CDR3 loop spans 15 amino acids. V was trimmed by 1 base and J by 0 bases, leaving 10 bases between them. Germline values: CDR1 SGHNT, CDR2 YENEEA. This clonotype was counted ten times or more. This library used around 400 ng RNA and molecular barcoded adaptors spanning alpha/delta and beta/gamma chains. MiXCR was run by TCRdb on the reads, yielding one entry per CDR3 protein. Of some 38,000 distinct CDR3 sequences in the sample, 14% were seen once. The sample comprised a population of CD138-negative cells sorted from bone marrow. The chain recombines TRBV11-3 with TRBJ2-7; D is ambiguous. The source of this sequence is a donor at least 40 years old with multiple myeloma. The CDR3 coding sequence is TGTGCCAGCAGCTTAGGAACAGAGACCTCCTACGAGCAGTACTTC. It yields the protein CASSLGTETSYEQYF.